This T cell receptor (beta chain) emerged from a study of CD4+ T cells in melanoma. Study findings and constraints: In melanoma, neoantigen-specific CD4+ T cells reportedly differed in differentiation state. CD8+ T cell, macrophage and B cell function reportedly correlated with neoantigen-specific CD4+ T cells.

Points on this clone: Its antigen is currently unknown.

TCRdb's table, derived via immunoSEQ multiplex PCR, lists solely in-frame clones and lacks some. The sample holds about 55,000 clones, about 72% seen once. Germline V gene sequence: CDR1 LNHDA, CDR2 SQIVND (reference sequence). V lost 5 bases to trimming and J lost 7 bases; unmatched junction nucleotides: 17. This CDR3 contains 17 residues. The sequencing input was tumor tissue. The sequence derives from a human donor with melanoma. The chain combines TRBV19 with TRBJ2-5, with TRBD2 identical over 9 bases. The CDR3 DNA sequence: TGTGCCAGTAGTGCCTGGTTTGCCGGGACTAGCCAGGGGACCCAGTACTTC. Encoded protein: CASSAWFAGTSQGTQYF.